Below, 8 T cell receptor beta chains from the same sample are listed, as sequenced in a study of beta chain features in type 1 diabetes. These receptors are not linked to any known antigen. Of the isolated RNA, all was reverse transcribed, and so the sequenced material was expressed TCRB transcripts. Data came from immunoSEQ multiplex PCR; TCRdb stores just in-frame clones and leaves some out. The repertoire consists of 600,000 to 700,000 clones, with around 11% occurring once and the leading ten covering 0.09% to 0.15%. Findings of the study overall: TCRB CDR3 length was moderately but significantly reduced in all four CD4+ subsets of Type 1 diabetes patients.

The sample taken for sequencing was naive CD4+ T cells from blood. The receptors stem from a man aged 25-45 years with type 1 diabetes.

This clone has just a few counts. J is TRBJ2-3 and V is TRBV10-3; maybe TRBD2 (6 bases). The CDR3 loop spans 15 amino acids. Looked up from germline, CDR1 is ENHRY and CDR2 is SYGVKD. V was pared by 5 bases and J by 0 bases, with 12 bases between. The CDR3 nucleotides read TGTGCCATCAGTTGGGGGGAGTATAGCACAGATACGCAGTATTTT. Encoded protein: CAISWGEYSTDTQYF.

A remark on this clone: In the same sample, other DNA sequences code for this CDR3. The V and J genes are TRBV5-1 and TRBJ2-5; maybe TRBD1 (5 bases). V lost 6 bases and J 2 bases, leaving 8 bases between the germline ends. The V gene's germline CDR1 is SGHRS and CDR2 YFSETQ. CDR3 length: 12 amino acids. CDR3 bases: TGCGCCAGCACCGACAGTCAAGAGACCCAGTACTTC. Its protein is CASTDSQETQYF.

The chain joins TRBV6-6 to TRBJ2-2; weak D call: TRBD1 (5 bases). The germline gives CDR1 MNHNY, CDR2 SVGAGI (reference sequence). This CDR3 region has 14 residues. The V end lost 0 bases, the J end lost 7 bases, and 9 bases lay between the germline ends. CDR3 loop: CASSYSLDIGELFF. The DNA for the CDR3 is TGTGCCAGCAGTTACTCGCTGGACATCGGGGAGCTGTTTTTT.

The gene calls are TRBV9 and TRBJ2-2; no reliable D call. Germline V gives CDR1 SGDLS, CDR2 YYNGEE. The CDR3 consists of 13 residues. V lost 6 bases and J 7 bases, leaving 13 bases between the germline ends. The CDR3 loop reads CASTLRAIGELFF. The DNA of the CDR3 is TGTGCCAGCACCCTGCGTGCCATCGGGGAGCTGTTTTTT.

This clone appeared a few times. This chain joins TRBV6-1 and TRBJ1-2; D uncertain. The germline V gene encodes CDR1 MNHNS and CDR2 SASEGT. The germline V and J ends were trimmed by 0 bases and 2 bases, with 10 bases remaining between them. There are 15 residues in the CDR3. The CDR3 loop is CASSEAEGENYGYTF. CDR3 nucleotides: TGTGCCAGCAGTGAAGCGGAGGGAGAGAACTATGGCTACACCTTC.

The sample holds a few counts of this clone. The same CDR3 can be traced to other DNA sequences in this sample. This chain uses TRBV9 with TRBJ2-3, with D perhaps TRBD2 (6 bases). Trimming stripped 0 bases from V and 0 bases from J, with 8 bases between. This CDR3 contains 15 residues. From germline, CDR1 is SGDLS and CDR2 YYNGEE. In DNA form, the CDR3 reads TGTGCCAGCAGCGTAGGACTAGGGAGCACAGATACGCAGTATTTT. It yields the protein CASSVGLGSTDTQYF.

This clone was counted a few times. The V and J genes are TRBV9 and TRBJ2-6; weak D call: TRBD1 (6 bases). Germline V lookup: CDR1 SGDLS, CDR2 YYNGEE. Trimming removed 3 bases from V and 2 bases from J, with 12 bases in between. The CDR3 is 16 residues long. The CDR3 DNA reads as TGTGCCAGCAGCGGTCGGACAGTCCCTGGGGCCAACGTCCTGACTTTC. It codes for CASSGRTVPGANVLTF.

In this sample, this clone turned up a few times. CDR3 region: CASSTDRFSYEQYF. CDR3 bases: TGTGCCAGCAGCACGGACCGCTTCTCCTACGAGCAGTACTTC. The chain couples TRBV7-9 to TRBJ2-7, with D uncertain. CDR1 and CDR2 from the germline V gene are SEHNR and FQNEAQ (reference sequence). The V end was cut by 5 bases, the J end by 0 bases, with 11 bases between. The CDR3 runs 14 residues.